Each of the 14 T cell receptor beta chains below was sequenced from the same sample in a study of T cell repertoires in cytomegalovirus infection. TCRdb re-analysed the reads in MiXCR, keeping a single row per CDR3 protein. The table lists 750,000 to 900,000 distinct CDR3 sequences, 29% of them singletons. No cognate antigen is known for these TCRs. The sample consisted of cultured CD8+ T cells from PBMCs, taken from culture after CMV antigen stimulation. The receptors here all came from a human donor in good health (CMV status not recorded). Some clones in this sample may be carry-over from other donors' samples.

This chain uses TRBV28 with TRBJ2-1; 8 bases are a match to TRBD2. Germline V gene data show CDR1 as MDHEN and CDR2 as SYDVKM. Unmatched junction bases numbered 10, after V lost 3 bases and J lost 6 bases. This CDR3 has 16 amino acids. The CDR3 DNA is TGTGCCAGCAGTTTCCCTACTAGCGGAAGTCTCAATGAGCAGTTCTTC. Its translation: CASSFPTSGSLNEQFF.

The J gene is TRBJ2-5, the V gene TRBV19, with a weak D call TRBD1 (5 bases). V lost 6 bases to trimming and J lost 0 bases, with 14 bases between them. CDR1 is LNHDA and CDR2 is SQIVND in the germline V gene (reference sequence). This CDR3 spans 15 amino acids. The CDR3: CASRTGRQYQETQYF. CDR3 coding DNA: TGTGCCAGTAGAACCGGCAGACAGTACCAAGAGACCCAGTACTTC.

This clonotype appeared once. The genes are TRBV2 and TRBJ1-1; no firm D call. Germline V lookup: CDR1 SNHLY, CDR2 FYNNEI. The CDR3 is made up of 15 amino acids. V was shortened by 0 bases and J by 2 bases, with 10 bases between the two germline ends. The CDR3 region is CASSEADKANTEAFF. In DNA, the CDR3 is TGTGCCAGCAGTGAAGCAGACAAGGCAAACACTGAAGCTTTCTTT.

This clonotype was seen repeatedly, ten times or more. CDR3 loop: CASSLEQGNTEAFF. The CDR3, as DNA: TGTGCCAGCAGCTTGGAACAGGGGAACACTGAAGCTTTCTTT. This chain uses TRBV7-2 with TRBJ1-1; weak D call: TRBD1 (6 bases). Trimming took off 3 bases at V and 1 base at J, with 9 bases between the two ends. The CDR3 length is 14 residues. CDR1 is SGHTA and CDR2 is FQGNSA in the germline V gene.

This chain links TRBV7-8 with TRBJ1-2, with unresolved D. Between the trimmed V and J ends, which lost 1 base and 7 bases, there was a span of 10 bases. There are 13 residues in the CDR3. Germline CDR1 reads SGHVS; CDR2 reads FQNEAQ. CDR3 DNA sequence: TGTGCCAGCAGCTTAGGGGTTAGTCCTGGCTACACCTTC. Amino acid sequence: CASSLGVSPGYTF. The entire variable domain, with the rest obtained from reference TRBV7-8 and TRBJ1-2, is as follows: GAGVSQSPRYKVAKRGQDVALRCDPISGHVSLFWYQQALGQGPEFLTYFQNEAQLDKSGLPSDRFFAERPEGSVSTLKIQRTQQEDSAVYLCASSLGVSPGYTFGSGTRLTVV.

The chain combines TRBV29-1 with TRBJ1-2, with a possible D match to TRBD1 (5 bases). The germline V gene has CDR1 SQVTM and CDR2 ANQGSEA. Trimming took 7 bases from V and 6 from J, leaving 12 bases between them. This CDR3 is 11 amino acids long. CDR3 coding DNA: TGCAGCGACCGGGACTTAGATGGCTACACCTTC. Translated: CSDRDLDGYTF.

This clonotype has a count of ten or more. The chain uses TRBV7-9 and TRBJ2-1; D unclear. V lost 1 base and J 7 bases, leaving 5 bases between the germline ends. The CDR3 has 12 residues. Per the germline V gene, CDR1 is SEHNR and CDR2 is FQNEAQ (reference sequence). The CDR3: CASSLVGNEQFF. CDR3 DNA sequence: TGTGCCAGCAGCTTAGTGGGGAATGAGCAGTTCTTC.

This clonotype was observed a handful of times. The gene calls are TRBV5-5 and TRBJ2-2, with D unresolved. Trimming pared 4 bases from V and 6 bases from J, leaving 10 bases between. The CDR3 length is 13 residues. Germline CDR1 and CDR2: SGHKS and YYEKEE (reference sequence). The CDR3 sequence: CASSPVGSGELFF. In DNA, the CDR3 is TGTGCCAGCAGCCCGGTGGGGTCCGGGGAGCTGTTTTTT.

The V and J genes are TRBV12-3 or TRBV12-4 and TRBJ2-7, with TRBD1 matching over 8 bases. The V and J ends lost 5 bases and 6 bases, in that order; junction bases with no gene match: 6. The CDR3 is made up of 13 amino acids. Here the CDR3 reads CASSPGQGCEQYF. CDR3 bases: TGTGCCAGCAGTCCCGGACAGGGCTGCGAGCAGTACTTC.

This clonotype appeared a few times. The rearrangement uses TRBV15 and TRBJ2-1; perhaps TRBD1 as D (5 bases). The CDR3 loop spans 15 amino acids. V lost 0 bases and J 12 bases, leaving 18 bases between the germline ends. Per the germline V gene, CDR1 is LNHNV and CDR2 is YYDKDF (reference sequence). The CDR3 here is CATSRDQLGRQGQFF. The CDR3 DNA is TGTGCCACCAGCAGAGATCAGTTAGGGCGGCAGGGGCAGTTCTTC.

J is TRBJ1-5 and V is TRBV4-1, with TRBD1 identical over 7 bases. The CDR3 loop spans 15 amino acids. The germline V gene has CDR1 MGHRA and CDR2 YSYEKL. After removal of 3 bases from V and 6 bases from J, the junction contained 8 bases not matched to a gene. The CDR3 nucleotides are TGCGCCAGCAGCCATACGACAGGGTCCGGTCAGCCCCAGCATTTT. It yields the protein CASSHTTGSGQPQHF.

This clonotype came up a few times. The genes are TRBV28 and TRBJ1-2; unclear D gene. The CDR3 totals 16 residues. V shed 7 bases and J shed 0 bases, with 18 bases lying between them. Germline V gene lookup returns CDR1 MDHEN and CDR2 SYDVKM. The CDR3 bases are TGTGCCAGCATGGCACAACGCCTCCCAGCTAACTATGGCTACACCTTC. Amino acids: CASMAQRLPANYGYTF.

This clonotype appeared many times. This chain joins TRBV27 and TRBJ1-1; D gene ambiguous. Germline-derived CDR1 and CDR2 are MNHEY and SMNVEV (reference sequence). V was trimmed by 5 bases and J by 6 bases, leaving 16 bases between them. The CDR3 sequence is 14 residues long. The chain's CDR3 is CASSPTPRTSEAFF. In nucleotides, the CDR3 is TGTGCCAGCAGTCCTACACCTAGGACGTCTGAAGCTTTCTTT.

The genes are TRBV9 and TRBJ2-1; possible D gene TRBD1, 5 bases. The V end lost 0 bases, the J end lost 0 bases, and 10 bases lay between the germline ends. In germline, CDR1 is SGDLS, CDR2 YYNGEE. The CDR3 consists of 16 residues. The DNA of the CDR3 is TGTGCCAGCAGCGTAGCCCAGGGTGGCTCCTACAATGAGCAGTTCTTC. Amino acid sequence: CASSVAQGGSYNEQFF.